Presented here are 10 T cell receptor beta chains from one specimen sequenced in a study of CD8+CD57+ T cells in acquired aplastic anemia. TCR beta VDJ and CDR3 profiles were obtained from a genomic DNA template. MiXCR, applied by TCRdb to the reads, yields one record per CDR3 protein. Of 250,000 to 300,000 distinct CDR3 sequences listed, about three fifths are singletons. CD8+CD57+ cell expansion, shown by flow cytometry, had occurred in the patients selected for sequencing. Sequences were obtained from sorted CD4+, CD8+, or CD8+CD57+ T cells (not recorded which) from PBMCs. These receptors were obtained from a human donor with aplastic anemia.

Concerning this clonotype itself: Its ends do not fully match the called genes, so a read error is possible. The chain carries TRBV7-3 and TRBJ1-2; D is perhaps TRBD1 (5 bases). Germline V gives CDR1 SGHTA, CDR2 FQGTGA. The CDR3 spans 15 residues. CDR3 sequence: CASSPLDLRDYGYTF. For the CDR3, the DNA is TGCGCCAGCAGCCCACTGGACCTCAGGGACTATGGCTACACCTTC.

The chain is built from TRBV25-1 and TRBJ1-5; D uncertain. The CDR3 is 17 amino acids. V lost 1 base to trimming and J lost 0 bases, with 13 bases between them. CDR1 and CDR2 from the germline V gene are MGHDK and SYGVNS. This CDR3 reads CASSESDGIHSNQPQHF. CDR3 coding DNA: TGTGCCAGCAGTGAATCCGACGGTATCCATAGCAATCAGCCCCAGCATTTT.

This sequence joins TRBV20-1 and TRBJ1-6; 10 nucleotides align to TRBD1. The V gene end was trimmed by 5 bases and the J gene end by 7 bases; junction bases not matched to a gene: 8. This CDR3 has 15 residues. The germline CDR1 and CDR2 sequences are DFQATT and SNEGSKA (reference sequence). The CDR3 DNA sequence: TGCAGTGCTGACGCCGGGACAGGGGACAATTCACCCCTCCACTTT. Translated: CSADAGTGDNSPLHF.

This chain uses TRBV6-1 with TRBJ2-7; D is possibly TRBD2 (5 bases). V was clipped by 2 bases and J by 6 bases, with 20 bases between them. The CDR3 totals 16 residues. Per the germline V gene, CDR1 is MNHNS and CDR2 is SASEGT. Here the CDR3 reads CASSELRGSSYFEQYF. In DNA form, the CDR3 reads TGTGCCAGCAGTGAATTGAGAGGGTCCTCCTACTTCGAGCAGTACTTC.

This clonotype has a handful of counts. The rearrangement links TRBV2 to TRBJ2-7; 8 positions agree with TRBD2. V lost 10 bases and J lost 0; bases outside the gene matches: 5. This CDR3 has 13 residues. Germline-derived CDR1 and CDR2 are SNHLY and FYNNEI. CDR3 DNA sequence: TGTGCCATAACGGGACTAGACTCCTACGAGCAGTACTTC. Protein product: CAITGLDSYEQYF.

The rearrangement uses TRBV7-3 and TRBJ2-2; D not resolved. The V end was cut by 1 base, the J end by 8 bases, with 2 bases between. This CDR3 has 11 residues. Germline V gives CDR1 SGHTA, CDR2 FQGTGA. CDR3 in amino acids: CASSLKGELFF. Here the CDR3 DNA reads TGTGCCAGCAGCTTAAAGGGGGAGCTGTTTTTT.

This clonotype was observed a few times. This chain links TRBV9 with TRBJ2-7, with 9 bases lining up with TRBD2. CDR1 and CDR2 from the germline V gene are SGDLS and YYNGEE. The CDR3 has 14 amino acids. The trim removed 0 bases at V and 4 bases at J, leaving 2 bases unmatched. Here the CDR3 reads CASSVGGGAYEQYF. The CDR3 DNA reads as TGTGCCAGCAGCGTAGGCGGGGGGGCGTACGAGCAGTACTTC.

The sample holds many counts of this clonotype. This chain links TRBV20-1 with TRBJ2-2; no firm D call. The CDR3 is made up of 13 amino acids. Per germline, CDR1 DFQATT and CDR2 SNEGSKA (reference sequence). Trimming left V 3 bases short and J 1 base short, with 6 bases between. In nucleotides, the CDR3 is TGCAGTGCTAGGGCTGTGAACACCGGGGAGCTGTTTTTT. Amino acid sequence: CSARAVNTGELFF.

The chain has TRBV6-6 and TRBJ2-5, with D hard to call. Per the germline V gene, CDR1 is MNHNY and CDR2 is SVGAGI (reference sequence). Trimming removed 6 bases at V and 2 bases at J, with 13 bases between. This CDR3 region has 14 residues. Here the CDR3 DNA reads TGTGCCAGCAGGAAACCGAGAGTGCAAGAGACCCAGTACTTC. It translates to CASRKPRVQETQYF.

This clonotype was recorded many times. The V and J genes are TRBV3-1 and TRBJ1-3; D is uncertain. This CDR3 has 14 residues. The V end was cut by 1 base, the J end by 3 bases, with 7 bases between. The germline gives CDR1 LGHDT, CDR2 YNNKEL (reference sequence). CDR3 coding DNA: TGTGCCAGCAGCCAAGTGACCGTTGGAAACACCATATATTTT. As protein: CASSQVTVGNTIYF.